Shown below are 3 T cell receptor beta chains from a single sample sequenced in a study of STAT3 mutations in large granular lymphocyte leukemia. Study-wide results and caveats: Every T-cell large granular lymphocyte leukemia patient had at least one immunodominant TCR beta clonotype.

TCRdb's copy holds only in-frame clones and misses some; the assay was immunoSEQ multiplex PCR. The top ten hold approximately 35% of the sample, which has under 15,000 clones, about nine tenths seen once. No antigens are known for them. Sequencing was performed on peripheral blood mononuclear cells. Receptors were obtained from a man in his forties with T-cell large granular lymphocyte leukemia. Some clones in this sample may be carry-over from other donors' samples.

The rearrangement links TRBV29-1 to TRBJ2-2; a possible D gene is TRBD1 (6 bases). Germline assignment: CDR1 SQVTM and CDR2 ANQGSEA. CDR3 size: 12 residues. V lost 6 bases and J lost 5, with 10 bases in between. The CDR3 here is CSVMDSTGELFF. The CDR3 coding sequence is TGCAGCGTCATGGACAGTACCGGGGAGCTGTTTTTT.

The rearrangement uses TRBV13 and TRBJ2-7; D call uncertain. This CDR3 region has 17 residues. Germline V CDR1 and CDR2: PRHDT, FYEKMQ (reference sequence). Deletions cut 0 bases from V and 1 base from J, with 16 bases between. As DNA, the CDR3 is TGTGCCAGCAGCTTAGGCGGAGACGCCGGATGGTCCTACGAGCAGTACTTC. This translates into CASSLGGDAGWSYEQYF.

V gene TRBV9 combines with J gene TRBJ1-3; 7 bases map to TRBD1. Germline lookup yields CDR1 SGDLS and CDR2 YYNGEE. The CDR3 has 15 amino acids. V shed 4 bases, J shed 0 bases, and the junction held 4 bases outside the gene matches. The CDR3 region is CASSSGQTSGNTIYF. Here the CDR3 DNA reads TGTGCCAGCAGCTCGGGACAGACCTCTGGAAACACCATATATTTT.